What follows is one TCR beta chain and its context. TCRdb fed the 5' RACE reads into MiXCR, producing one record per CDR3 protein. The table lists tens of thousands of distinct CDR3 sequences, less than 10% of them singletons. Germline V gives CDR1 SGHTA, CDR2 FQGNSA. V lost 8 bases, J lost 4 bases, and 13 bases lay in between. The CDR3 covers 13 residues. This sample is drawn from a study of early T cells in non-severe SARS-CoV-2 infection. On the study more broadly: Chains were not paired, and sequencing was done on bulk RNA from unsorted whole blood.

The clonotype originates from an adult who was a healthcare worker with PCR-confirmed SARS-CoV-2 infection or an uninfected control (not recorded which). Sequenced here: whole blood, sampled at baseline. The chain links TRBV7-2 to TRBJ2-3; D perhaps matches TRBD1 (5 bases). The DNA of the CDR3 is TGTGCCAGCGGCAGACAGCCCGCAGATACGCAGTATTTT. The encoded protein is CASGRQPADTQYF.